These 5 T cell receptor beta chains originate from one sample sequenced in a study of tumor-infiltrating lymphocytes in primary liver carcinoma. TCR beta cDNA was made from approximately 500 ng total RNA with a constant-region primer. Three rounds of nested multiplex PCR with slightly modified ARM-PCR produced TCR beta libraries. TRBV1-TRBV30 forward primers paired with a C-beta reverse primer were used in the first two PCR rounds, which ran around 10 cycles each. TCRdb itself ran the multiplex PCR reads through MiXCR, one entry per CDR3 protein. The data show 190,000 or so distinct CDR3 sequences, approximately 64% seen once. Alongside blood RNA obtained from unsorted whole blood, germline DNA was also extracted. The specimen was peripheral blood. These receptors originate from a woman between 55 and 75 years old with primary liver carcinoma and hepatitis B virus infection.

This chain uses TRBV5-1 with TRBJ2-7, with TRBD2 matching over 7 bases. Germline CDR1 SGHRS, CDR2 YFSETQ. V lost 1 base, J lost 6 bases, and 13 bases stayed unmatched. This CDR3 has 16 amino acids. The DNA for the CDR3 is TGCGCCAGCAGCTTGAGTGGGAGGGCAGGGTCCGGCGAGCAGTACTTC. Protein sequence: CASSLSGRAGSGEQYF.

Points on this clonotype: Its ends do not fully match the called genes, so a read error is possible. The chain recombines TRBV11-1 with TRBJ2-3; 11 positions agree with TRBD1. The CDR3 sequence is 15 residues long. CDR1 is SGHAT, CDR2 FQDESV, per germline (reference sequence). DNA for the CDR3: TGTGCCAGCAGCTTGGGACAGGGGGATACAGATACGCCGTATTTT. Residues: CASSLGQGDTDTPYF.

This clonotype has a handful of counts. This clone may be a read error of a much larger clone one base away. As the CDR3 is not closed by the conserved phenylalanine or tryptophan, this likely results from a read error. J is TRBJ1-2 and V is TRBV29-1; D is unresolved. The CDR3 length is 12 residues. V was pared by 3 bases and J by 7 bases, with 12 bases between. CDR1 SQVTM and CDR2 ANQGSEA come from the germline V gene. The chain's CDR3 is CSVDNLGPGYTL. DNA for the CDR3: TGCAGCGTTGACAATTTGGGTCCTGGCTACACCCTC.

The V call is TRBV11-2, the J call TRBJ2-2; D gene ambiguous. The CDR3 is 15 residues long. Germline CDR1 SGHAT, CDR2 FQNNGV. Trimming took off 6 bases at V and 7 bases at J, with 18 bases between the two ends. CDR3 amino acids: CASSWLQSGIGELFF. Written as DNA, the CDR3 is TGTGCCAGCAGTTGGCTACAGTCAGGCATCGGGGAGCTGTTTTTT.

This clonotype was found many times. V gene TRBV28 combines with J gene TRBJ1-5, with D perhaps TRBD1 (6 bases). This CDR3 contains 19 residues. Germline values: CDR1 MDHEN, CDR2 SYDVKM. V was pared by 2 bases and J by 7 bases, with 27 bases between. CDR3 bases: TGTGCCAGCAGTTTAGGGGGATACCGGAGGGACAAGAGAATCCAGCCCCAGCATTTT. This translates into CASSLGGYRRDKRIQPQHF.